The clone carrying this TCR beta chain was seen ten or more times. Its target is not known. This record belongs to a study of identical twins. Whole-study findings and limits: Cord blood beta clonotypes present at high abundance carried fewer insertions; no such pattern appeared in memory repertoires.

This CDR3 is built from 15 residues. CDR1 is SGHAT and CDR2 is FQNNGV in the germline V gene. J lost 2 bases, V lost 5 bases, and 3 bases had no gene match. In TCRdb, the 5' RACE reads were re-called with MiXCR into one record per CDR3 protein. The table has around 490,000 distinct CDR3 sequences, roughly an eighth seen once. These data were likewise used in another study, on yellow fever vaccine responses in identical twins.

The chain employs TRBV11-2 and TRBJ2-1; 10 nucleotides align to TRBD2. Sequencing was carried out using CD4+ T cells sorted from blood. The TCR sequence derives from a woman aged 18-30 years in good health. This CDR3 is CASSPTSGAYNEQFF. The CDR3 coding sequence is TGTGCCAGCAGCCCTACTAGCGGGGCCTACAATGAGCAGTTCTTC.